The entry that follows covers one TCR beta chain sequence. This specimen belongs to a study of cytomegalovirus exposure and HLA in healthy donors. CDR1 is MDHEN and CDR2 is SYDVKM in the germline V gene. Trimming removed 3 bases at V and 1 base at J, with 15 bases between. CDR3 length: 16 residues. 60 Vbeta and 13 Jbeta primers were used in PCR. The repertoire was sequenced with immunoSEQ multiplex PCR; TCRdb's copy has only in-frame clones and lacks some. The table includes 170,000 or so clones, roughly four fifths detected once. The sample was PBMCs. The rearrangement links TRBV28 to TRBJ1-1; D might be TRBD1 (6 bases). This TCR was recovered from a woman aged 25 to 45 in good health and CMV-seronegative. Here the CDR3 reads CASSLAVMGQNTEAFF. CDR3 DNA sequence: TGTGCCAGCAGTTTGGCGGTCATGGGACAGAACACTGAAGCTTTCTTT.